This paragraph covers one T cell receptor beta chain sequence. The sample belongs to a study of blood T cell repertoires in COVID-19. Looking at the study overall: The cDNA or gDNA used as material had been derived from T cells, B-cell-depleted T cells, or PBMCs.

CDR3 length equals 15 residues. V was trimmed by 0 bases and J by 11 bases, leaving 16 bases between them. Per the germline V gene, CDR1 is LGHDT and CDR2 is YNNKEL (reference sequence). Assay: immunoSEQ multiplex PCR; the TCRdb copy retains only in-frame clones and omits some. The data hold fewer than 300,000 clones, with about nine tenths observed a single time. Across over 20 US areas, participants ranged in age from roughly 18 to 95 years. The source of this sequence is a man aged 18 to 30 who had recovered from COVID-19. This chain joins TRBV3-1 (or the pseudogene TRBV3-2) and TRBJ1-4, with D perhaps matching TRBD1 (6 bases). The material sequenced was PBMCs or T cells enriched from blood (not recorded which). CDR3 DNA: TGTGCCAGCAGCCAAGAGGGGGCCCGGGGATGGAAACTGTTTTTT. It codes for CASSQEGARGWKLFF.